This TCR beta chain was found in a study of blood T cell repertoires in COVID-19. Overall study context: The United States, Italy and Spain provided the acute and convalescent COVID-19 samples.

As originally analysed: Amplified reference gene primers provided the basis for estimating nucleated cell counts. Generated by immunoSEQ multiplex PCR, the TCRdb table keeps only in-frame clones and is missing some. The V and J calls and clone size were taken over from that table, and D and trimming were inferred from the DNA. In the table there are roughly 26,000 clones, approximately 96% of which are singletons. CDR3 size: 15 residues. Germline assignment: CDR1 SGHRS and CDR2 YFSETQ. V trimming: 0 bases; J trimming: 2 bases; junction bases outside the gene matches: 4. The origin of this receptor is a human donor with active COVID-19. The donor label of this sample is uncertain. The gene calls are TRBV5-1 and TRBJ2-5, with 7 bases identical to TRBD2. The sequencing sample was made of peripheral blood. CDR3 loop: CASSLVPSGQETQYF. The CDR3 nucleotides are TGCGCCAGCAGCTTGGTACCTAGCGGTCAAGAGACCCAGTACTTC.